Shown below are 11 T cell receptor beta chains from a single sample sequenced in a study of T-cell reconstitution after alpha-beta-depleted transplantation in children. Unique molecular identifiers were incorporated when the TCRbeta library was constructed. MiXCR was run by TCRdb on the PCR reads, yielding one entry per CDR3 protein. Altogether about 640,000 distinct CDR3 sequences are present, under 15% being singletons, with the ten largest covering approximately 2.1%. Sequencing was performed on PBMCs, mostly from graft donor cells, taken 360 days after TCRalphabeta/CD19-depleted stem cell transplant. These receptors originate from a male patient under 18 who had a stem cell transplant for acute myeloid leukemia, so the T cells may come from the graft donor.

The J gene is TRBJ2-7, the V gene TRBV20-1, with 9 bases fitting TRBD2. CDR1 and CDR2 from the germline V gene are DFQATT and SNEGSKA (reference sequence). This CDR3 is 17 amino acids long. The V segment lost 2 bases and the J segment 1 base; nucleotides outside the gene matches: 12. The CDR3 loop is CSARRSAASGVSYEQYF. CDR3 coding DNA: TGCAGTGCTAGACGGAGTGCGGCTAGCGGGGTATCCTACGAGCAGTACTTC.

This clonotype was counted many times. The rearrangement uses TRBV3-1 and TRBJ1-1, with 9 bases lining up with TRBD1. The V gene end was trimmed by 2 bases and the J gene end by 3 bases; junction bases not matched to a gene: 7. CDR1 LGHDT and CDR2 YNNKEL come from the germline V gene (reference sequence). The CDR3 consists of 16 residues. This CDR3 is CASSQPSWTGDTEAFF. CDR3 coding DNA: TGTGCCAGCAGCCAACCCTCCTGGACAGGGGACACTGAAGCTTTCTTT.

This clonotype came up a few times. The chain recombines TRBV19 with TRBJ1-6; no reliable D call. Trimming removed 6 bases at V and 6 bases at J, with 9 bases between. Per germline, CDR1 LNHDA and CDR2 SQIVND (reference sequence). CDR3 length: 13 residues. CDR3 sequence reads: CASSAGFNSPLHF. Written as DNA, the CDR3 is TGTGCCAGTAGCGCCGGGTTTAATTCACCCCTCCACTTT.

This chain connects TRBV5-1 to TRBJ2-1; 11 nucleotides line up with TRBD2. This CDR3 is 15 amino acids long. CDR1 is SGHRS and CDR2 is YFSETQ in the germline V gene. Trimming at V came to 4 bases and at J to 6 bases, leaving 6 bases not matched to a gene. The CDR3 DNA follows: TGCGCCAGCAGCGCGGGACTAGCGGAGAGCAATGAGCAGTTCTTC. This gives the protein CASSAGLAESNEQFF.

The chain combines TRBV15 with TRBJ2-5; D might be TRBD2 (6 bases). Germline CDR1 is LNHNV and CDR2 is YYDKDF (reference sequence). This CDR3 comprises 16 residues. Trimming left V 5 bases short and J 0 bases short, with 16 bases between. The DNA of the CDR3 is TGTGCCACCAGCGGCGGGGCGGGACCGTACCAAGAGACCCAGTACTTC. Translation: CATSGGAGPYQETQYF.

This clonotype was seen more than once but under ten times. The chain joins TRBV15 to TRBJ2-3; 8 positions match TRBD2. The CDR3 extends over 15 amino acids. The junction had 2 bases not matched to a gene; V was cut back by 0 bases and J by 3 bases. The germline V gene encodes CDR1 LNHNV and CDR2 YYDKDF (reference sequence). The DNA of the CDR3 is TGTGCCACCAGCAGAGATCGGGGGGGTACAGATACGCAGTATTTT. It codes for CATSRDRGGTDTQYF.

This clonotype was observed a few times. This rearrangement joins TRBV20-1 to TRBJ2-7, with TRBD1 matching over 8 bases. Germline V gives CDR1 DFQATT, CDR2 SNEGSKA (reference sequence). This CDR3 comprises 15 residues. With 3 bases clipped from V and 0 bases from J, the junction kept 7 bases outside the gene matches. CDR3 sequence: CSARRGTGVSYEQYF. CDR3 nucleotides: TGCAGTGCTAGGAGGGGGACAGGAGTCTCCTACGAGCAGTACTTC.

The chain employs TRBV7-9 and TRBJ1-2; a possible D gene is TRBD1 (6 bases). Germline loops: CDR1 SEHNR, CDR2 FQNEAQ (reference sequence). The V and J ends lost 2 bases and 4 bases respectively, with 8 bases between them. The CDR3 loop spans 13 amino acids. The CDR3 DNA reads TGTGCCAGCAGCTTAACAGGGCGCTATGGCTACACCTTC. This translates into CASSLTGRYGYTF. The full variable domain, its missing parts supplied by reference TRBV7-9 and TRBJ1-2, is DTGVSQNPRHKITKRGQNVTFRCDPISEHNRLYWYRQTLGQGPEFLTYFQNEAQLEKSRLLSDRFSAERPKGSFSTLEIQRTEQGDSAMYLCASSLTGRYGYTFGSGTRLTVV.

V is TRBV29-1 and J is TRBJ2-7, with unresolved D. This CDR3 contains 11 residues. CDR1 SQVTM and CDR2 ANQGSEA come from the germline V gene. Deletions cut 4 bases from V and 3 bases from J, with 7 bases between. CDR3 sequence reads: CSVAIVYEQYF. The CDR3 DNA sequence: TGCAGCGTTGCAATAGTCTACGAGCAGTACTTC.

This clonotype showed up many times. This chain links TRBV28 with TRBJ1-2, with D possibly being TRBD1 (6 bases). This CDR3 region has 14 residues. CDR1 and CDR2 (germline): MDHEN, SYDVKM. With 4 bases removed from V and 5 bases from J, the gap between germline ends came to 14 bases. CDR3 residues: CASSYLGGGYGYTF. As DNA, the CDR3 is TGTGCCAGCAGTTATTTAGGGGGTGGATATGGCTACACCTTC.

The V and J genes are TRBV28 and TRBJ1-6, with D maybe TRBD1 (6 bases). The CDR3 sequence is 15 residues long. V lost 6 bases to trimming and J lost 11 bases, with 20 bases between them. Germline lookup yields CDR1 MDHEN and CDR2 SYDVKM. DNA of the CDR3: TGTGCCAGCAGCCCTCGAGGATTCCCAGGGGCACCCCTCCACTTT. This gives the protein CASSPRGFPGAPLHF. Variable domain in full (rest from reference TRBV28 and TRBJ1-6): DVKVTQSSRYLVKRTGEKVFLECVQDMDHENMFWYRQDPGLGLRLIYFSYDVKMKEKGDIPEGYSVSREKKERFSLILESASTNQTSMYLCASSPRGFPGAPLHFGNGTRLTVT.